This TCR beta chain was identified during a study of T-cell reconstitution after alpha-beta-depleted transplantation in children. The germline V gene encodes CDR1 SQVTM and CDR2 ANQGSEA. This CDR3 region has 15 residues. V was pared by 7 bases and J by 2 bases, with 19 bases between. TCRbeta library preparation incorporated unique molecular identifiers. TCRdb passed the PCR reads through MiXCR, listing each CDR3 protein once. Among fewer than 750,000 distinct CDR3 sequences, 20% to 25% were seen once, and the ten largest hold 13% to 15%. Notes on the study in general: Alpha-beta T cells present about two months after transplant were reported to originate from several hundred expanded graft clones. Recipient T cells and thymic progenitors that survived were the source of the high TCRbeta diversity seen at day 60 in some patients. Diversity and T-cell counts at one year after transplant derived mostly from new T cells.

This clonotype came up many times. What it binds is unknown. The chain has TRBV29-1 and TRBJ2-3, with D tentatively TRBD1 (6 bases). The source was PBMCs, mostly from graft donor cells, collected 360 days after TCRalphabeta/CD19-depleted stem cell transplant. The receptor was isolated from a boy younger than two who had a stem cell transplant for acute myeloid leukemia, so the T cells may come from the graft donor. CDR3 loop: CSGETGVGNTDTQYF. As DNA, the CDR3 is TGCAGCGGCGAGACAGGAGTCGGGAACACAGATACGCAGTATTTT.